The clone carrying this TCR beta chain was detected many times. The antigen remains undetermined. The sample belongs to a study of T cell repertoires in cytomegalovirus infection. TCRdb itself ran the reads through MiXCR, one entry per CDR3 protein. The sample includes 700,000 to 900,000 distinct CDR3 sequences, 25% to 35% of them seen just once. In germline, CDR1 is ENHRY, CDR2 SYGVKD. The ends lost 2 bases at V and 0 bases at J; junction bases unmatched: 8. CDR3 length equals 20 residues. The chain combines TRBV10-3 with TRBJ2-2, with 14 bases identical to TRBD2. The receptor comes from a human donor in good health (CMV status not recorded). Some clones in this sample may be carry-over from other donors' samples. Specimen: cultured CD8+ T cells from PBMCs, collected from culture after CMV antigen stimulation. CDR3 amino acids: CAISEPPGTSGGTNTGELFF. In nucleotides, the CDR3 is TGTGCCATCAGTGAGCCGCCCGGGACTAGCGGGGGAACGAACACCGGGGAGCTGTTTTTT.